These 16 T cell receptor beta chains were all obtained from the same sample, sequenced in a study of glioma-infiltrating T cells. TCR alpha and beta CDR3 regions were amplified from RNA using iRepertoire nested multiplex PCR. TCRdb redid the calling of the multiplex PCR reads with MiXCR, one entry per CDR3 protein. The sample has about 190,000 distinct CDR3 sequences, about 31% seen once. What was sequenced was glioma tissue, nonneoplastic brain tissue, or PBMCs (not recorded which). These receptors all come from a human donor with low-grade glioma or glioblastoma, undergoing nonglioma brain surgery, or in good health (not recorded which).

This clonotype was found a few times. V gene TRBV12-3 or TRBV12-4 combines with J gene TRBJ2-3; D is perhaps TRBD2 (5 bases). This CDR3 is 13 amino acids long. V was cut by 5 bases and J by 6 bases, with 12 bases left in between. CDR3 sequence reads: CASSTLVRDTQYF. CDR3 coding DNA: TGTGCCAGCAGTACACTAGTCCGCGATACGCAGTATTTT.

This clonotype appeared many times. The chain couples TRBV2 to TRBJ1-2; D not resolved. The V end lost 4 bases, the J end lost 0 bases, and 3 bases lay between the germline ends. CDR3 length: 12 residues. Germline lookup yields CDR1 SNHLY and CDR2 FYNNEI. This chain's CDR3 is CASSATNYGYTF. In DNA form, the CDR3 reads TGTGCCAGCAGTGCTACTAACTATGGCTACACCTTC.

This clonotype was recorded at least ten times. The germline gene is not matched at one end of the junction; a read error may be the cause. The rearrangement joins TRBV3-1 to TRBJ2-7; TRBD2 matches at 8 bases. The CDR3 length is 15 residues. Germline V gene lookup returns CDR1 LGHDT and CDR2 YNNKEL (reference sequence). The CDR3 here is CASSQGLVTNAGTLF. DNA for the CDR3: TGTGCCAGCAGCCAGGGACTAGTGACGAACGCCGGGACTCTCTTC.

This clonotype was counted a few times. The chain couples TRBV7-2 to TRBJ1-5; a possible D gene is TRBD1 (6 bases). This CDR3 has 13 amino acids. V was clipped by 7 bases and J by 4 bases, with 11 bases between them. CDR1 SGHTA and CDR2 FQGNSA come from the germline V gene. The CDR3 DNA is TGTGCCAGCACCGCGGACAGAAATCAGCCCCAGCATTTT. Protein sequence: CASTADRNQPQHF.

This chain uses TRBV20-1 with TRBJ2-1, with TRBD2 as a possible D gene (6 bases). The CDR3 sequence is 17 residues long. Germline loops: CDR1 DFQATT, CDR2 SNEGSKA (reference sequence). Trimming removed 5 bases at V and 7 bases at J, with 27 bases between. The CDR3 loop reads CSAFSGGGNYSINEQFF. CDR3 DNA sequence: TGCAGTGCTTTCTCCGGTGGCGGGAATTATAGTATTAATGAGCAGTTCTTC.

This chain joins TRBV5-1 and TRBJ2-7; 7 bases match TRBD1. Germline V gene lookup returns CDR1 SGHRS and CDR2 YFSETQ. Germline trimming cut 2 bases from V and 2 bases from J; bases unmatched to any gene: 7. This CDR3 has 15 amino acids. CDR3 DNA sequence: TGCGCCAGCAGCTTATCCGGGACAGAGGCCTACGAGCAGTACTTC. It yields the protein CASSLSGTEAYEQYF.

This clonotype was counted many times. The J gene is TRBJ1-2, the V gene TRBV2; no firm D call. Germline lookup yields CDR1 SNHLY and CDR2 FYNNEI. CDR3 length: 14 amino acids. V was clipped by 1 base and J by 6 bases, with 12 bases between them. The CDR3 DNA sequence: TGTGCCAGCAGTGAAGTGCAGGCCTCAAATGGCTACACCTTC. It yields the protein CASSEVQASNGYTF. Full variable domain (missing parts from reference TRBV2 and TRBJ1-2): EPEVTQTPSHQVTQMGQEVILRCVPISNHLYFYWYRQILGQKVEFLVSFYNNEISEKSEIFDDQFSVERPDGSNFTLKIRSTKLEDSAMYFCASSEVQASNGYTFGSGTRLTVV.

A word on this clonotype: Its ends do not fully match the called genes, so a read error is possible. The chain links TRBV19 to TRBJ2-2; no clear D. Looked up from germline, CDR1 is LNHDA and CDR2 is SQIVND (reference sequence). The length of the CDR3 is 16 residues. The DNA of the CDR3 is TGTGCCAGTAGTAGCTTGGGATTTGCGAACTCCGGGGAGCTGTTTTTT. Amino acids: CASSSLGFANSGELFF.

A single count supports this clonotype. A much larger clone differs from this one at a single base, so this may be a read error. No conserved phenylalanine or tryptophan ends this CDR3, so it is likely a read error. The chain joins TRBV7-2 to TRBJ1-2; D is uncertain. The V end was cut by 5 bases, the J end by 4 bases, with 17 bases between. Per the germline V gene, CDR1 is SGHTA and CDR2 is FQGNSA. CDR3 length equals 15 residues. CDR3 coding DNA: TGTGCCAGCAGCCCCGGCCTGAGAAGTGGCTATGGCTACACCTCC. Translating gives CASSPGLRSGYGYTS.

The genes are TRBV7-2 and TRBJ2-7; 9 bases match TRBD2. The CDR3 loop spans 16 amino acids. The J segment lost 9 bases and the V segment lost 1 base, leaving 13 bases of the junction unmatched. The germline gives CDR1 SGHTA, CDR2 FQGNSA. CDR3 sequence reads: CASSLEPGLAVDTQYF. The CDR3 nucleotides are TGTGCCAGCAGCTTAGAACCGGGACTAGCAGTAGATACGCAGTACTTC.

This clonotype was counted at least ten times. J is TRBJ2-7 and V is TRBV12-3 or TRBV12-4; TRBD2 aligns across 8 bases. This CDR3 region has 13 residues. V dropped 8 bases and J dropped 1; count of bases not matched to a gene: 4. CDR3 coding DNA: TGTGCCAGCGGGACTAGTTTTTCCTACGAGCAGTACTTC. Its protein product is CASGTSFSYEQYF.

This clonotype showed up many times. The chain couples TRBV7-9 to TRBJ1-2; D not resolved. The CDR3 sequence is 12 residues long. The V end lost 5 bases, the J end lost 6 bases, and 10 bases lay between the germline ends. Germline-derived CDR1 and CDR2 are SEHNR and FQNEAQ (reference sequence). CDR3 in DNA: TGTGCCAGCAGCCAAGAATACCATGGCTACACCTTC. It specifies CASSQEYHGYTF.

This clonotype occurred many times. The chain is built from TRBV11-2 and TRBJ1-1, with D unclear. CDR3 length: 13 amino acids. Trimming removed 5 bases from V and 4 bases from J, with 11 bases in between. Germline CDR1 reads SGHAT; CDR2 reads FQNNGV. DNA for the CDR3: TGTGCCAGCAGCGGGAGACGGATCACTGAAGCTTTCTTT. Translated: CASSGRRITEAFF.

Points on this clonotype: A read error may account for a junction end that differs from germline. This rearrangement joins TRBV20-1 to TRBJ1-6, with TRBD1 matching 8 bases. From germline, CDR1 is DFQATT and CDR2 SNEGSKA (reference sequence). The CDR3 extends over 15 amino acids. CDR3 amino acids: CSTREQGANNSSLHF. The CDR3 bases are TGCAGTACTAGAGAGCAGGGGGCCAATAATTCATCCCTCCACTTT.

A word on this clonotype: This may be a read error: a much more frequent sequence differs by one nucleotide. Without the conserved terminal phenylalanine or tryptophan, this CDR3 likely stems from a read error. This chain links TRBV7-2 with TRBJ2-7, with TRBD1 matching over 9 bases. The CDR3 runs 15 residues. The germline CDR1 and CDR2 sequences are SGHTA and FQGNSA. V was clipped by 0 bases and J by 2 bases; unmatched bases: 2. The CDR3 region is CASSLAGQGTYEQYL. The CDR3 nucleotides are TGTGCCAGCAGCTTAGCGGGACAGGGCACCTACGAGCAGTACCTC.

The chain uses TRBV14 and TRBJ2-1; 10 bases fit TRBD1. The ends lost 6 bases at V and 9 bases at J; junction bases unmatched: 11. Looked up from germline, CDR1 is SGHDN and CDR2 is FVKESK. The CDR3 has 15 residues. CDR3 bases: TGTGCCAGCAGTTCAGCCGGGACAGGGGTTCGTGAGCAGTTCTTC. It is translated as CASSSAGTGVREQFF.